The following is a TCR beta chain sequence with its context. Its antigen is still unknown. TCR beta VDJ and CDR3 were profiled, and genomic DNA was the template. In TCRdb, the reads were re-called with MiXCR into one record per CDR3 protein. The table lists some 120,000 distinct CDR3 sequences, approximately 41% of them singletons. Trimming took 5 bases from V and 3 from J; bases not matched to a gene: 2. The CDR3 is made up of 14 amino acids. Germline-derived CDR1 and CDR2 are SGHVS and FNYEAQ. These data originate in a study of CD8+CD57+ T cells in acquired aplastic anemia. Whole-study context: The DNA of sorted CD4+ and CD8+ cells averaged 3.2 ug. Study-wide results and limits: It was found that some 31 CD8+ CDR3 sequences were shared between patients and controls.

Those patients picked for sequencing had displayed CD8+CD57+ cell expansion on flow cytometry. This clonotype originated in a human donor with aplastic anemia. V gene TRBV7-6 combines with J gene TRBJ2-5; 11 bases are shared with TRBD2. The sample was sorted CD4+, CD8+, or CD8+CD57+ T cells (not recorded which) from PBMCs. The CDR3 coding sequence is TGTGCCAGCAGCCTTAGCGGGGGGGAAGAGACCCAGTACTTC. Protein sequence: CASSLSGGEETQYF.